Sequencing of this TCR beta chain was carried out in a study of control samples from healthy donors and cancer patients. With V trimmed by 0 bases and J by 3 bases, 4 bases remained unmatched. Germline V lookup: CDR1 SGHDN, CDR2 FVKESK. The CDR3 has 15 amino acids. Assay used: immunoSEQ multiplex PCR; TCRdb lists only in-frame clones, some missing. The sample consists of about 86,000 clones, about 92% of them appearing once. The TCR comes from a woman between 25 and 40 years old in good health. Sequencing was done on a sample of blood. J is TRBJ2-5 and V is TRBV14; 7 bases line up with TRBD1. In nucleotides, the CDR3 is TGTGCCAGCAGCCAAGATACAGGGGTAGAAGAGACCCAGTACTTC. This sequence encodes CASSQDTGVEETQYF.